What follows are 10 T cell receptor beta chains derived from one specimen sequenced in a study of sequential checkpoint blockade in melanoma. Sample treatment: randomized to nivolumab then ipilimumab (arm A) or the reverse (arm B). Clones were read by immunoSEQ multiplex PCR, and TCRdb kept only the in-frame ones, dropping some. Of about 170 clones listed, about 25% are singletons. Sequenced material: tumor tissue (inferred from file names), taken from a patient given nivolumab and ipilimumab in sequence. The origin of the receptors is a human donor with melanoma.

V is TRBV18 and J is TRBJ1-1; D possibly corresponds to TRBD1 (6 bases). Germline V gives CDR1 KGHSH, CDR2 LQKENI. V shed 5 bases and J shed 6 bases, with 16 bases lying between them. The CDR3 is made up of 14 amino acids. CDR3 sequence reads: CASSSPFGGPEAFF. In nucleotides, the CDR3 is TGTGCCAGCTCATCCCCTTTCGGGGGCCCTGAAGCTTTCTTT.

This rearrangement joins TRBV1 to TRBJ1-5. TRBV1 is a listed pseudogene. The CDR3 contains 13 residues. This chain's CDR3 is CASSQNGNQPQHF. The DNA of the CDR3 is TGCGCCAGCAGCCAAAACGGGAATCAGCCCCAGCATTTT.

The chain has TRBV29-1 and TRBJ2-3; 10 nucleotides agree with TRBD2. Germline CDR1 is SQVTM and CDR2 is ANQGSEA. The CDR3 consists of 15 residues. Trimming cost V 4 bases and J 2 bases; bases outside gene matches: 6. The CDR3 nucleotides read TGCAGCGTTGGGGGGACTAGCGTTCTCACAGATACGCAGTATTTT. As protein: CSVGGTSVLTDTQYF.

J is TRBJ2-3 and V is TRBV28, with D possibly being TRBD1 (6 bases). The V and J ends lost 8 bases and 3 bases respectively, with 18 bases between them. This CDR3 contains 15 residues. Looked up from germline, CDR1 is MDHEN and CDR2 is SYDVKM. CDR3 loop: CASCQGYGVTDTQYF. The DNA of the CDR3 is TGTGCCAGCTGCCAGGGGTACGGGGTAACAGATACGCAGTATTTT. Combining the CDR3 with reference TRBV28 and TRBJ2-3 gives the whole variable domain DVKVTQSSRYLVKRTGEKVFLECVQDMDHENMFWYRQDPGLGLRLIYFSYDVKMKEKGDIPEGYSVSREKKERFSLILESASTNQTSMYLCASCQGYGVTDTQYFGPGTRLTVL.

The sample holds one count of this clone. The genes are TRBV28 and TRBJ2-3; possibly TRBD1 for D (6 bases). The V end lost 6 bases, the J end lost 6 bases, and 19 bases lay between the germline ends. The CDR3 consists of 15 residues. CDR1 and CDR2 from the germline V gene are MDHEN and SYDVKM. The CDR3 region is CASSLRGRGADTQYF. Here the CDR3 DNA reads TGTGCCAGCAGCCTAAGGGGCAGGGGTGCCGATACGCAGTATTTT.

The gene calls are TRBV6-9 and TRBJ2-5; D unresolved. V lost 5 bases, J lost 5 bases, and 12 bases lay in between. The CDR3 spans 13 residues. Germline assignment: CDR1 MNHGY and CDR2 SVAAGI. The CDR3 sequence: CASSPTLAETQYF. The CDR3 nucleotides read TGTGCCAGCAGTCCTACCCTGGCCGAGACCCAGTACTTC.

V usage is TRBV4-1 and J usage is TRBJ2-1, with 8 bases that match TRBD2. CDR3 size: 15 residues. Germline V gene lookup returns CDR1 MGHRA and CDR2 YSYEKL. V trimming: 4 bases; J trimming: 4 bases; junction bases outside the gene matches: 6. CDR3 loop: CASSPLAGNYNEQFF. Written as DNA, the CDR3 is TGCGCCAGCAGCCCTCTAGCGGGTAATTACAATGAGCAGTTCTTC.

This chain's CDR3 is CATSRGVPRERSGKTEQFF. The CDR3 DNA reads TGTGCCACCAGCAGAGGTGTTCCTAGGGAGCGGTCGGGGAAGACGGAGCAGTTCTTC. The genes are TRBV15 and TRBJ2-1; D might be TRBD2 (5 bases). The CDR3 loop spans 19 amino acids. V was cut by 1 base and J by 10 bases, with 29 bases left in between. Looked up from germline, CDR1 is LNHNV and CDR2 is YYDKDF (reference sequence).

This rearrangement joins TRBV30 to TRBJ2-7; the match to TRBD2 covers 11 bases. Germline V gene data show CDR1 as GTSNPN and CDR2 as SVGIG (reference sequence). V was pared by 2 bases and J by 3 bases, with 9 bases of the junction left unmatched. The CDR3 runs 16 residues. Here the CDR3 DNA reads TGTGCCTGGAGTCGACCCGAGACTAGCGGGAACTACGAGCAGTACTTC. Its protein is CAWSRPETSGNYEQYF.

This clone turned up a few times. V gene TRBV6-8 combines with J gene TRBJ2-2, with D perhaps TRBD2 (6 bases). The CDR3 is 15 residues long. Germline V gene sequence: CDR1 MNHGY, CDR2 SAAAGT. V was shortened by 7 bases and J by 4 bases, with 16 bases between the two germline ends. The CDR3, as DNA: TGTGCCAGCACCAAACGGAGGGACGGCACCGGGGAGCTGTTTTTT. This translates into CASTKRRDGTGELFF.